Listed below are T cell receptor beta chains from one sample, sequenced in a study of Graves' ophthalmopathy and Graves' hyperthyroidism. TCRdb reanalysed the multiplex PCR reads using MiXCR and keeps one entry per CDR3 protein. The sample holds about 500,000 distinct CDR3 sequences, 13% to 15% seen once. The sequenced sample consisted of blood. The origin of the receptors is a woman in her 30s with Graves' ophthalmopathy. CDR3s include the opening cysteine and the closing phenylalanine or tryptophan. The order of the fields is V gene, D gene, J gene, clone size, CDR3 DNA, CDR3 protein. A D gene is named only where the DNA matches it firmly. For some rows the clone size is stated as once, few or many, or as a class when expanded; others skip it.

TRBV15	TRBD2	TRBJ2-3	few	TGTGCCACCAGCAGAGGCCCACCGGGACTAGCGAACTTCGATACGCAGTATTTT	CATSRGPPGLANFDTQYF
TRBV6-1	TRBD1	TRBJ1-5	-	TGTGCCAGCGCGCCCCGGGACAGGGGACCCAATCAGCCCCAGCATTTT	CASAPRDRGPNQPQHF
TRBV30	-	TRBJ1-2	many	TGTGCCTGGAGTGTCGGAGGGCCACAGGGCTACACCTTC	CAWSVGGPQGYTF
TRBV24-1	TRBD1	TRBJ1-5	many	TGTGCCACGGGGACAGCTTATAGCAATCAGCCCCAGCATTTT	CATGTAYSNQPQHF
TRBV15	-	TRBJ2-5	-	TGTGCCACCAGCAGAGAGAGGATAACCCAAGAGACCCAGTACTTC	CATSRERITQETQYF
TRBV20-1	-	TRBJ2-7	many	TGCAGTGCCGTCTGGCAGCGACCCTACGAGCAGTACTTC	CSAVWQRPYEQYF
TRBV27	TRBD2	TRBJ2-7	many	TGTGCCAGCAGTTTTTCAGGCGAAGCCGGACTAGCCGCCTACGAGCAGTACTTC	CASSFSGEAGLAAYEQYF
TRBV29-1	TRBD1	TRBJ2-7	many	TGCATCCTGGTTATTGGTTCTGACAGGGGCTCCTACGAGCAGTACTTC	CILVIGSDRGSYEQYF
TRBV10-2	TRBD2	TRBJ2-5	-	TGCGCCAGCAGTGACGTGACTAGCGCTTCGGGGGGAGAGACCCAGTACTTC	CASSDVTSASGGETQYF
TRBV20-1	TRBD1	TRBJ1-3	-	TGCAGTGCTATGACAGGGGGTTTTTCTGGAAACCCCATATATTTT	CSAMTGGFSGNPIYF
TRBV7-9	-	TRBJ1-6	many	TGTGCCAGCAGCCCCACAGTGATCGTTTATAATTCACCCCTCCACTTT	CASSPTVIVYNSPLHF
TRBV25-1	TRBD1	TRBJ2-2	many	TGTGCCAGCACCTTACAGGGGGAAGGCACCGGGGAGCTGTTTTTT	CASTLQGEGTGELFF